This TCR beta chain originates from a study of shared clonotypes between healthy human individuals (dated by TCRdb to the early 2020s). At the level of the whole study: A couple of women and a few men aged 18 to 49 years were included in the cohort. Libraries were prepared and TCR repertoires were sequenced by different laboratories using diverse techniques, in order to increase sequencing depth and limit assay-specific biases. The study deeply sequenced blood TCR repertoires of five healthy adults to estimate repertoire size and the extent of clonotype sharing between individuals. Per donor, leukapheresis produced somewhere between about 0.85 and 8.9 billion PBMCs.

Healthy HIV-negative adults with no recently reported acute infections or vaccinations were included as donors. Every donor was a Caucasian adult living in Nashville, Tennessee, USA. In the unsorted samples, 85 million to 100 million PBMCs were counted, and genomic DNA was extracted using the QIAamp DNA Blood Mini kit. Blood was collected by leukapheresis, and PBMCs were isolated by Ficoll-Histopaque density gradient centrifugation and then cryopreserved in liquid nitrogen vapor phase. The junction carries 12 bases between V and J, which are trimmed by 4 bases and 3 bases respectively. According to the germline V gene, CDR1 reads MNHEY and CDR2 reads SVGAGI. CDR3 length: 14 amino acids, cysteine to phenylalanine. Of the read, only the CDR3 DNA is kept; its 42 bases are in frame from base 1. Using the deep immunoSEQ assay, TCR CDR3 regions were amplified from genomic DNA by multiplex PCR. Genomic DNA extracted from each cell subset was distributed evenly over all wells of several immunoSEQ 96-well plates, and each plate served as one replicate. Each replicate PCR for unsorted PBMC received 300 to 350 ng genomic DNA, equal to tens of thousands of T cell genomes. Ten immunoSEQ deep assay plates were used to sequence the unsorted PBMC genomic DNA. Purified libraries were quantified with a Qubit 3.0 fluorometer, sized on a Bioanalyzer 2100, and re-quantified with the KAPA Library Quantification kit. Every immunoSEQ 96-well plate was sequenced on a dedicated single-read 150-cycle Illumina NextSeq 550 flow cell. The study's processing was this. Because the immunoSEQ output held only junctional sequences and lacked quality scores, the filtering could not match the filtering applied to full-length reads. Sequences were annotated with PyIR, a Python wrapper for IgBLAST v1.9, and V/J genes and CDR3 were assigned using IMGT germline references. Reads were filtered out if the reads had weak V/J assignments (E-value above 1e-6), no CDR3, stop codons, out-of-frame junctions, or ambiguous translated residues. V3J clonotypes were defined by identical inferred V gene, J gene, and CDR3 amino acid sequence. Percentage overlap between repertoires was computed as shared unique clonotypes divided by the size of the smaller repertoire. Repertoire richness was assessed with RTK rarefaction, the Chao1 estimator, and Recon v2.1 estimates of unobserved clonotypes. TCRdb obtained this table from immuneACCESS and retained in-frame rearrangements with V and J assigned. These tables miss some clones; where compared with another copy, unresolved V genes account for less than half of the shortfall, and the remainder is unexplained. V and J calls plus clone size are reproduced from that table; the DNA served to infer D and trimming. For this sample the table gives about 490,000 clones, of which approximately 80% were detected only once. The top ten constitute about an eighth of the sample.

Study-level results and caveats: Pairwise subsampling indicated that sequencing depth was expected to affect the degree of clonotype sharing among donors. The genetic and exposure-history diversity represented was limited by the small number of donors. Only blood was sampled, and tissue TCR repertoires likely differ from those in blood.

Turning to this clone: What this receptor recognizes is not known. No quality values exist for individual bases; no much larger clone is one base distant.

Specimen: PBMCs. The clonotype comes from a woman aged 40 to 49 in good health. Some clones in this sample may be carry-over from other donors' samples. This receptor chain uses TRBV6-5 and TRBJ1-1; the D segment cannot be called with confidence. For the CDR3, the sequence is CASSSTPRDTEAFF. The DNA sequence is given as TGTGCCAGCAGTTCGACACCTCGAGACACTGAAGCTTTCTTT.